Listed below are T cell receptor beta chains from one sample, sequenced in a study of cytomegalovirus exposure and HLA in healthy donors. Some clones are missing from TCRdb's copy, which holds only in-frame ones; the method was immunoSEQ multiplex PCR. The sample lists about 130,000 clones, more than 65% occurring once. Input material: PBMCs. The receptors here all came from an older woman in good health and CMV-seropositive. CDR3s include the opening cysteine and the closing phenylalanine or tryptophan. The D gene is left open where the match is weak. Expanded clones are given a class, and other clones once, few, many or no size at all.

v_gene: TRBV7-2
abundance: once
d_gene: TRBD1
j_gene: TRBJ2-6
CDR3nt: TGTGCCAGCAGCTGGAGACAGGGCCACTCTGGGGCCAACGTCCTGACTTTC
CDR3aa: CASSWRQGHSGANVLTF

v_gene: TRBV6-1
abundance: once
d_gene: -
j_gene: TRBJ1-2
CDR3nt: TGTGCCAGCAGGCAGGACAACTTTAACTATGGCTACACCTTC
CDR3aa: CASRQDNFNYGYTF

v_gene: TRBV2
abundance: -
d_gene: TRBD1
j_gene: TRBJ1-3
CDR3nt: TGTGCCAGCAGTGAGACAGGGGGCCGCTCTGGAAACACCATATATTTT
CDR3aa: CASSETGGRSGNTIYF

v_gene: TRBV18
abundance: -
d_gene: -
j_gene: TRBJ2-7
CDR3nt: TGTGCCAGCTCCATCGGGACTGACTACGAGCAGTACTTC
CDR3aa: CASSIGTDYEQYF

v_gene: TRBV7-6
abundance: -
d_gene: TRBD2
j_gene: TRBJ2-1
CDR3nt: TGTGCCAGCAGCTTAAAGCTAGCGGGACCAGTGAATGAGCAGTTCTTC
CDR3aa: CASSLKLAGPVNEQFF

v_gene: TRBV23-1
abundance: -
d_gene: TRBD1
j_gene: TRBJ1-1
CDR3nt: TGCGCCAGCAGGCTAGGACAGGGGATGAACACTGAAGCTTTCTTT
CDR3aa: CASRLGQGMNTEAFF

v_gene: TRBV6-5
abundance: -
d_gene: -
j_gene: TRBJ1-1
CDR3nt: TGTGCCAGCAGCCAACGGACAGTGCGAACTGAAGCTTTCTTT
CDR3aa: CASSQRTVRTEAFF

v_gene: TRBV18
abundance: -
d_gene: TRBD1
j_gene: TRBJ1-5
CDR3nt: TGTGCCAGCTCACCTATAGGGACAGATTATAGCAATCAGCCCCAGCATTTT
CDR3aa: CASSPIGTDYSNQPQHF

v_gene: TRBV14
abundance: -
d_gene: -
j_gene: TRBJ2-1
CDR3nt: TGTGCCAGCAGCAACGACCCGGGACACCCCGGGGATGAGCAGTTCTTC
CDR3aa: CASSNDPGHPGDEQFF

v_gene: TRBV19
abundance: -
d_gene: TRBD1
j_gene: TRBJ2-2
CDR3nt: TGTGCCAGTAGTATCGTCAGGGGGACCGACGGGGAGCTGTTTTTT
CDR3aa: CASSIVRGTDGELFF

v_gene: TRBV6-1
abundance: few
d_gene: -
j_gene: TRBJ2-7
CDR3nt: TGTGCCAGCAGTGAAGGACAGCTCTCCTACGAGCAGTACTTC
CDR3aa: CASSEGQLSYEQYF

v_gene: TRBV25-1
abundance: -
d_gene: -
j_gene: TRBJ1-4
CDR3nt: TGTGCCAGCAGTGACCCCGGGCCTCAGGGCGAAAAACTGTTTTTT
CDR3aa: CASSDPGPQGEKLFF

v_gene: TRBV2
abundance: few
d_gene: TRBD2
j_gene: TRBJ2-2
CDR3nt: TGTGCCAGCAGGGGCGGACTAGCCGGCACCGGGGAGCTGTTTTTT
CDR3aa: CASRGGLAGTGELFF

v_gene: TRBV9
abundance: -
d_gene: -
j_gene: TRBJ2-7
CDR3nt: TGTGCCAGCAGCGTTGATCAGTTCTCCTACGAGCAGTACTTC
CDR3aa: CASSVDQFSYEQYF

v_gene: TRBV5-1
abundance: -
d_gene: -
j_gene: TRBJ2-7
CDR3nt: TGCGCCAGCAGCGCTGAGAGCGAGCAGTACTTC
CDR3aa: CASSAESEQYF

v_gene: TRBV7-3
abundance: -
d_gene: -
j_gene: TRBJ1-1
CDR3nt: TGTGCCAGCAGTCCTACAGGGCAGGGCGCTGAAGCTTTCTTT
CDR3aa: CASSPTGQGAEAFF

v_gene: TRBV6-1
abundance: few
d_gene: TRBD1
j_gene: TRBJ1-1
CDR3nt: TGTGCCAGCGGACGACAGGGGGACACTGAAGCTTTCTTT
CDR3aa: CASGRQGDTEAFF

v_gene: TRBV7-3
abundance: -
d_gene: -
j_gene: TRBJ1-3
CDR3nt: TGTGCCAGCAGACCCGGACAGCGCAGGGACACCATATATTTT
CDR3aa: CASRPGQRRDTIYF

v_gene: TRBV14
abundance: -
d_gene: -
j_gene: TRBJ1-2
CDR3nt: TGTGCCAGCAGCCAACATGGGGGGTCTGGCTACACCTTC
CDR3aa: CASSQHGGSGYTF

v_gene: TRBV7-9
abundance: few
d_gene: TRBD2
j_gene: TRBJ2-3
CDR3nt: TGTGCCACCCGATTGGGGGGGGGAGATACGCAGTATTTT
CDR3aa: CATRLGGGDTQYF

v_gene: TRBV6-5
abundance: few
d_gene: -
j_gene: TRBJ1-6
CDR3nt: TGTGCCAGCAGTTCTGAGTTCAGGGGACCCCTCCACTTT
CDR3aa: CASSSEFRGPLHF

v_gene: TRBV4-1
abundance: -
d_gene: -
j_gene: TRBJ1-1
CDR3nt: TGCGCCAGCAGCCAACCTGGAGCGGGGAACACTGAAGCTTTCTTT
CDR3aa: CASSQPGAGNTEAFF

v_gene: TRBV15
abundance: -
d_gene: -
j_gene: TRBJ2-1
CDR3nt: TGTGCCACCAGCAGAGTTCAACAGGGACGCTCCTACAATGAGCAGTTCTTC
CDR3aa: CATSRVQQGRSYNEQFF

v_gene: TRBV6-4
abundance: -
d_gene: TRBD1
j_gene: TRBJ1-2
CDR3nt: TGTGCCAGCAGTGAGAATCCGGGACAGACGACTTATGGCTACACCTTC
CDR3aa: CASSENPGQTTYGYTF

v_gene: TRBV5-4
abundance: few
d_gene: -
j_gene: TRBJ2-7
CDR3nt: TGTGCCAGCAGCTTGGGTCAGGGAAGGGGGGAGCAGTACTTC
CDR3aa: CASSLGQGRGEQYF

v_gene: TRBV5-1
abundance: -
d_gene: -
j_gene: TRBJ1-2
CDR3nt: TGCGCCAGCAGCTTGGTTGGGGACTATAACTATGGCTACACCTTC
CDR3aa: CASSLVGDYNYGYTF

v_gene: TRBV7-9
abundance: few
d_gene: TRBD1
j_gene: TRBJ1-2
CDR3nt: TGTGCCAGCAGCTTCCCAGGACAGGCGACTAACTATGGCTACACCTTC
CDR3aa: CASSFPGQATNYGYTF

v_gene: TRBV5-1
abundance: few
d_gene: TRBD1
j_gene: TRBJ2-5
CDR3nt: TGCGCCAGCAGCCAACTCCTGGACAGGTCCGGGACCCAGTACTTC
CDR3aa: CASSQLLDRSGTQYF

v_gene: TRBV2
abundance: few
d_gene: TRBD2
j_gene: TRBJ2-1
CDR3nt: TGTGCCAGCAGTGTCGACGGGGGGGAATACAATGAGCAGTTCTTC
CDR3aa: CASSVDGGEYNEQFF

v_gene: TRBV5-1
abundance: -
d_gene: -
j_gene: TRBJ1-4
CDR3nt: TGCGCCAGCAGCTTGGGACAGACGAATGAAAAACTGTTTTTT
CDR3aa: CASSLGQTNEKLFF

v_gene: TRBV6-5
abundance: -
d_gene: -
j_gene: TRBJ1-2
CDR3nt: TGTGCCAGCAGTACCAAATCCACGGACTATGGCTACACCTTC
CDR3aa: CASSTKSTDYGYTF

v_gene: TRBV5-1
abundance: -
d_gene: TRBD1
j_gene: TRBJ1-2
CDR3nt: TGCGCCAGCAGCCCGACAGGGAACTATGGCTACACCTTC
CDR3aa: CASSPTGNYGYTF

v_gene: TRBV10-3
abundance: -
d_gene: -
j_gene: TRBJ1-1
CDR3nt: TGTGCCATCATGACGACAGGGAACACTGAAGCTTTCTTT
CDR3aa: CAIMTTGNTEAFF

v_gene: TRBV6-1
abundance: -
d_gene: TRBD1
j_gene: TRBJ1-1
CDR3nt: TGTGCCAGCAGTGAACCGGTTGTTTGGGGACAGGGGTCGGCGGGGAACACTGAAGCTTTCTTT
CDR3aa: CASSEPVVWGQGSAGNTEAFF

v_gene: TRBV9
abundance: few
d_gene: -
j_gene: TRBJ1-5
CDR3nt: TGTGCCAGCAGCGTAGCAGGGGCGCAAGGGCAGCCCCAGCATTTT
CDR3aa: CASSVAGAQGQPQHF

v_gene: TRBV5-1
abundance: -
d_gene: -
j_gene: TRBJ2-7
CDR3nt: TGCGCCAGCAGCAGGACTGCCACCTACGAGCAGTACTTC
CDR3aa: CASSRTATYEQYF

v_gene: TRBV7-3
abundance: -
d_gene: TRBD2
j_gene: TRBJ2-3
CDR3nt: TGTGCCAGCAGCTTAACGGGCGGGGGGGATACGCAGTATTTT
CDR3aa: CASSLTGGGDTQYF

v_gene: TRBV11-3
abundance: -
d_gene: TRBD2
j_gene: TRBJ2-3
CDR3nt: TGTGCCAGCAGCTTAGTAGCGGGGGAGCAGTATTTT
CDR3aa: CASSLVAGEQYF

v_gene: TRBV7-3
abundance: -
d_gene: -
j_gene: TRBJ2-6
CDR3nt: TGTGCCAGCAGCTTACAACAGGGAAGCTCTGGGGCCAACGTCCTGACTTTC
CDR3aa: CASSLQQGSSGANVLTF

v_gene: TRBV5-4
abundance: -
d_gene: -
j_gene: TRBJ1-1
CDR3nt: TGTGCCAGCAGCTTAGGGGTAATCAAGACAGGAGTCACTGAAGCTTTCTTT
CDR3aa: CASSLGVIKTGVTEAFF

v_gene: TRBV5-1
abundance: -
d_gene: -
j_gene: TRBJ2-2
CDR3nt: TGCGCCAGCGGTCCTACCACCCACTTGAACACCGGGGAGCTGTTTTTT
CDR3aa: CASGPTTHLNTGELFF

v_gene: TRBV5-4
abundance: -
d_gene: -
j_gene: TRBJ1-2
CDR3nt: TGTGCCAGCACCCCAGTCAAGGGCAGGGGTCGTGTTCCTAACTATGGCTACACCTTC
CDR3aa: CASTPVKGRGRVPNYGYTF

v_gene: TRBV4-2
abundance: -
d_gene: TRBD1
j_gene: TRBJ2-7
CDR3nt: TGTGCCAGCAGCCAAGGTTGGACAGGGCTCTCCTACGAGCAGTACTTC
CDR3aa: CASSQGWTGLSYEQYF

v_gene: TRBV5-6
abundance: -
d_gene: -
j_gene: TRBJ1-1
CDR3nt: TGTGCCAGCAGGGACCGGAGGGTTAACACTGAAGCTTTCTTT
CDR3aa: CASRDRRVNTEAFF

v_gene: TRBV6-6
abundance: few
d_gene: -
j_gene: TRBJ1-2
CDR3nt: TGTGCCAGCGACGCGGGAAACTATGGCTACACCTTC
CDR3aa: CASDAGNYGYTF

v_gene: TRBV4-1
abundance: -
d_gene: -
j_gene: TRBJ2-5
CDR3nt: TGCGCCAGCAGCCAGTCGGGACTTCTACAAGAGACCCAGTACTTC
CDR3aa: CASSQSGLLQETQYF

v_gene: TRBV19
abundance: -
d_gene: -
j_gene: TRBJ2-2
CDR3nt: TGTGCCAGCACTATCGGCGGGGAGCTGTTTTTT
CDR3aa: CASTIGGELFF

v_gene: TRBV6-1
abundance: few
d_gene: -
j_gene: TRBJ2-6
CDR3nt: TGTGCCAGCAGTGAAAGCCCGCTTGGGGCCAACGTCCTGACTTTC
CDR3aa: CASSESPLGANVLTF